The entry below gives a single TCR beta chain sequence along with its context. Its specificity is not known. CDR3 length equals 15 residues. Germline CDR1 SGDLS, CDR2 YYNGEE. V lost 1 base and J lost 1, with 10 bases in between. This entry belongs to a study of T cells after yellow fever vaccination. Whole-study findings and limits: The secondary response showed a weaker magnitude and a faster peak, day 5 versus 15. Most clones from primary vaccination were detected again post-booster (roughly 96% CD4, around 88% CD8). FACS-sorted repertoires might harbor abundant contaminating clonotypes from the bulk population.

A process of 5'RACE template switching, which added a universal primer site and UMIs, was used to make TCR cDNA. One entry per CDR3 protein results from TCRdb running MiXCR on the 5' RACE reads. The sample lists approximately 300,000 distinct CDR3 sequences, 10% to 15% occurring once. The chain joins TRBV9 to TRBJ2-3, with D possibly matching TRBD2 (6 bases). The material was CD4+ T cells sorted from PBMCs, obtained 45 days after the yellow fever booster vaccination. This TCR was recovered from a man under 40 who received the YFV17D yellow fever vaccine. CDR3: CASSVTGTRTDTQYF. The CDR3 region has the DNA TGTGCCAGCAGCGTAACCGGGACTCGCACAGATACGCAGTATTTT. Using reference TRBV9 and TRBJ2-3 for the parts outside the CDR3, the full variable domain is DSGVTQTPKHLITATGQRVTLRCSPRSGDLSVYWYQQSLDQGLQFLIQYYNGEERAKGNILERFSAQQFPDLHSELNLSSLELGDSALYFCASSVTGTRTDTQYFGPGTRLTVL.